This T cell receptor (beta chain) emerged from a study of identical twins. This clonotype was picked up many times. Unique molecular identifiers were present on cDNA, and template switching added a universal primer site. A single record per CDR3 protein comes from TCRdb applying MiXCR to the 5' RACE reads. The sample consists of approximately 220,000 distinct CDR3 sequences, approximately 7.3% of them appearing once. With 4 bases clipped from V and 4 bases from J, the junction kept 4 bases outside the gene matches. Germline V gene sequence: CDR1 SEHNR, CDR2 FQNEAQ (reference sequence). The CDR3 has 15 residues. These data also featured in a second study, about yellow fever vaccine responses in identical twins.

The sequencing input was CD8+ T cells sorted from blood. The receptor comes from a woman younger than 35 in good health. The V call is TRBV7-9, the J call TRBJ1-6; TRBD1 matches 7 bases. Written as DNA, the CDR3 is TGTGCCAGCAGCTCACCGGGACAGTATAATTCACCCCTCCACTTT. Translated: CASSSPGQYNSPLHF. Looking up the rest from reference TRBV7-9 and TRBJ1-6 gives the full variable domain: DTGVSQNPRHKITKRGQNVTFRCDPISEHNRLYWYRQTLGQGPEFLTYFQNEAQLEKSRLLSDRFSAERPKGSFSTLEIQRTEQGDSAMYLCASSSPGQYNSPLHFGNGTRLTVT.